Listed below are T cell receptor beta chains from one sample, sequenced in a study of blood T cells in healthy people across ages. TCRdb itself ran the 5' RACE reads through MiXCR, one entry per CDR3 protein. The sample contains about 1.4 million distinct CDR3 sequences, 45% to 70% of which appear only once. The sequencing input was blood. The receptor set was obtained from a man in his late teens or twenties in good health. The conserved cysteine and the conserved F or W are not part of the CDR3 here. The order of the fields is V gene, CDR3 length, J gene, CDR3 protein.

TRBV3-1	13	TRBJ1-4	ASSQAEQGWWKLF
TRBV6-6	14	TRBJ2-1	ASSYSTRDGYNEQF
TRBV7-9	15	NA	ASSLWFPGPRRYEQY
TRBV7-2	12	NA	ASSLAPRTYEQY
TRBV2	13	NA	ASSAPRRTPDEQY
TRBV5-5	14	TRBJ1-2	ASSLELGSPTYGYT
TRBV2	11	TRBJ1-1	ASSEQGITEAF
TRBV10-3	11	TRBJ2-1	AINRELGNEQF
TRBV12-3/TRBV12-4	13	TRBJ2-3	ASSLSGMSADTQY
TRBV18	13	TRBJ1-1	ASSPGTGVDTEAF
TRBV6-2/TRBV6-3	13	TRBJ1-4	ASSYDGTGWEKLF
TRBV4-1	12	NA	ASSQVQGEYEQY
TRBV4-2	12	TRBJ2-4	ASSQERVENIQY
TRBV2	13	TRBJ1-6	ASSESGGFYSPLH
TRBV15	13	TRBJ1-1	ATSSGPDSKTEAF
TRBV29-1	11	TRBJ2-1	SFGTPSYNEQF
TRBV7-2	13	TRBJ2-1	ASSHRGGRYNEQF
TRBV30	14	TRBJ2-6	AGGDRYSSGANVLT
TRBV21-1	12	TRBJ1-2	ASRIFRAGYGYT
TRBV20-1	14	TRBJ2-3	SAKRPRGTFTDTQY
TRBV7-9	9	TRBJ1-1	ASSQAGGAF
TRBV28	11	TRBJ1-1	ASTPPGLVLAF
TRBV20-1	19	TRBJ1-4	SARDYKETQYFGPGNEKLF
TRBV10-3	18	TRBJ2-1	AISESGLAGAWGPYNEQF
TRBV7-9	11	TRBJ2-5	ASSGGTVETQY
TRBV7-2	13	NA	ASSLSGSVGDEQY
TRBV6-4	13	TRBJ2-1	ASSIKPDPYNEQF
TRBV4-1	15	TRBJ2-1	ASSYDETSKLHNEQF
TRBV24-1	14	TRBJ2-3	ATSDLGQGARDTQY
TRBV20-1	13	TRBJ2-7	SARSMTSGVREQY
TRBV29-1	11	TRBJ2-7	NVSQGQTYEQY
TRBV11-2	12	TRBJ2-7	ASTPGLTSYEQY
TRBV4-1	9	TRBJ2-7	ASSQGSSEY
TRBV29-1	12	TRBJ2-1	SATGLAGNNEQF
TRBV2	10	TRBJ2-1	ASTYSYNEQF
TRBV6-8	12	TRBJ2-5	ASSLTGAMETQY
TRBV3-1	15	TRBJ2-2	ASSDRDSVLNTGELF
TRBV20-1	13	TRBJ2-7	SAHPSWGVAYEQY
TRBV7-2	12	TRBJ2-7	ASSGRLGSYEQY
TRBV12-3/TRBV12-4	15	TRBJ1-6	ASSWGTVRTYNSPLH
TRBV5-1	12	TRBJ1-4	ASSQQGRDEKLF
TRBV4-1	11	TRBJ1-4	ASSRASREKLF
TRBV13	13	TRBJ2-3	ASSLRQRGTDTQY